This T cell receptor beta chain was identified in a study of CD8 T cells in ankylosing spondylitis. General study findings and limits: The authors found the disease-linked clones to be CD8+ and relatively rare in peripheral blood. From matched ankylosing spondylitis synovial fluid, disease-linked clones were reportedly recovered at significantly enriched levels. A TCR beta motif made of about 8 highly homologous variants seemed typical of ankylosing spondylitis blood.

Concerning this clonotype itself: Its specificity is unknown.

The V gene's germline CDR1 is DFQATT and CDR2 SNEGSKA (reference sequence). V was pared by 5 bases and J by 3 bases, with 20 bases between. The CDR3 contains 15 residues. Quantitative 5'-RACE with molecular barcodes was used to make the TCR beta libraries. Via MiXCR, TCRdb re-called the 5' RACE reads, giving one row per CDR3 protein. The table records a few hundred thousand distinct CDR3 sequences, about 17% of them present only once. Material for sequencing was blood, either unsorted or a sorted T cell fraction (not recorded which). The chain is built from TRBV20-1 and TRBJ2-7, with D perhaps matching TRBD2 (6 bases). The sequence was collected from a male donor with ankylosing spondylitis. CDR3 nucleotide sequence: TGCAGTGCTCCGGACCGGGACTCTCTCAACTACGAGCAGTACTTC. Translation: CSAPDRDSLNYEQYF.